What follows describes a single T cell receptor beta chain. The antigen remains unidentified. Patients had residual fresh-frozen tumor tissue and more than two years of survival data. V lost 5 bases and J 2 bases, leaving 13 bases between the germline ends. CDR1 and CDR2 (germline): SGHTA, FQGTGA. The CDR3 is 16 amino acids. Primers: 60 V beta forward and 13 J beta reverse. Generated by immunoSEQ multiplex PCR, the TCRdb table keeps only in-frame clones and is missing some. The sample holds about 36,000 clones, roughly 79% seen once. The source of the sample is a study of glioma-infiltrating T cells after dendritic cell vaccination. Study-level points and caveats: TCR clonality showed no direct relationship with survival.

The source of this sequence is a human donor with glioblastoma. The sequences come from blood, collected before dendritic cell vaccination. This chain connects TRBV7-3 to TRBJ2-6; D is possibly TRBD1 (6 bases). The chain's CDR3 is CASSKQGTAGANVLTF. CDR3 nucleotides: TGTGCCAGCAGCAAACAGGGTACTGCTGGGGCCAACGTCCTGACTTTC.